These 19 T cell receptor beta chains share one sample of origin, sequenced in a study of blood T cell repertoires in COVID-19. TCRdb's copy holds only in-frame clones and misses some; the assay was immunoSEQ multiplex PCR. The table has more than 60,000 clones, about 84% seen once; the top ten hold 13%. Source material: peripheral blood. These receptors were obtained from a middle-aged man with COVID-19, enrolled during active disease.

The chain is built from TRBV5-1 and TRBJ2-3; 10 nucleotides match TRBD2. Germline V gene data show CDR1 as SGHRS and CDR2 as YFSETQ. Losses at the gene ends were 5 bases for V and 6 bases for J; bases not matched to a gene: 6. This CDR3 region has 14 residues. CDR3 residues: CASSSSGGGDTQYF. The CDR3 DNA follows: TGCGCCAGCAGTTCTAGCGGGGGCGGGGATACGCAGTATTTT.

The genes are TRBV11-2 and TRBJ1-2; TRBD1 might be the D (6 bases). The V end was cut by 4 bases, the J end by 4 bases, with 13 bases between. Germline lookup yields CDR1 SGHAT and CDR2 FQNNGV. The CDR3 length is 14 residues. CDR3 region: CASSSRGHIYGYTF. CDR3 bases: TGTGCCAGCAGCTCACGGGGACACATCTATGGCTACACCTTC.

The chain couples TRBV30 to TRBJ1-4; no definite D call. Germline lookup yields CDR1 GTSNPN and CDR2 SVGIG (reference sequence). The CDR3 covers 16 residues. Trimming removed 2 bases at V and 8 bases at J, with 21 bases between. CDR3 nucleotide sequence: TGTGCCTGGAGTTTGGCAGGCGCCACTTGGTCCGAAAAACTGTTTTTT. Protein product: CAWSLAGATWSEKLFF.

V is TRBV7-9 and J is TRBJ2-7, with D unclear. Trimming removed 1 base at V and 3 bases at J, with 7 bases between. The CDR3 is 13 amino acids. Germline V gene sequence: CDR1 SEHNR, CDR2 FQNEAQ (reference sequence). The CDR3, as DNA: TGTGCCAGCAGCTTAGGACTCGTCTACGAGCAGTACTTC. Residues: CASSLGLVYEQYF.

The chain uses TRBV11-3 and TRBJ2-2; 7 bases match TRBD2. Germline CDR1 is SGHNT and CDR2 is YENEEA. V lost 5 bases, J lost 2 bases, and 14 bases stayed unmatched. This CDR3 spans 18 amino acids. CDR3 DNA: TGTGCCAGCAGCCGCCCATGGGGGGGAGCGAAAAACACCGGGGAGCTGTTTTTT. It is translated as CASSRPWGGAKNTGELFF.

This chain connects TRBV7-9 to TRBJ1-2, with D perhaps TRBD1 (5 bases). This CDR3 comprises 15 residues. CDR1 SEHNR and CDR2 FQNEAQ come from the germline V gene (reference sequence). Trimming pared 5 bases from V and 2 bases from J, leaving 15 bases between. The CDR3 DNA follows: TGTGCCAGCAGCCCCTCGGGGGGGGTCAACTATGGCTACACCTTC. This codes for CASSPSGGVNYGYTF.

This clone was detected ten times or more. The CDR3 nucleotides are TGTGCCAGCAGTGAAAAGGCGGACAGTTACCAAGAAGCTTTCTTT. Translating it yields CASSEKADSYQEAFF. The chain uses TRBV6-1 and TRBJ1-1; perhaps TRBD1 as D (6 bases). The CDR3 is 15 amino acids. Germline CDR1 and CDR2: MNHNS and SASEGT. Deletions cut 2 bases from V and 8 bases from J, with 18 bases between.

In this sample, this clone turned up a few times. The J gene is TRBJ1-1, the V gene TRBV29-1; TRBD1 aligns across 8 bases. Trimming removed 6 bases from V and 6 bases from J; junction bases left unmatched: 12. This CDR3 is built from 14 residues. Germline values: CDR1 SQVTM, CDR2 ANQGSEA. The CDR3 DNA sequence: TGCAGCGTCCTCGGGCAGGGGGCAAGGGCTGAAGCTTTCTTT. It translates to CSVLGQGARAEAFF.

V and J are TRBV3-1 (or the pseudogene TRBV3-2) and TRBJ1-3; 8 bases fit TRBD1. Trimming removed 6 bases from V and 4 bases from J; junction bases left unmatched: 8. CDR3 length: 15 amino acids. Germline CDR1 and CDR2: LGHDT and YNNKEL (reference sequence). The CDR3 DNA follows: TGTGCCAGCAGATTCGACAGGGGAGCAGGAAACACCATATATTTT. Its translation: CASRFDRGAGNTIYF.

This chain joins TRBV19 and TRBJ1-2; 8 nucleotides align to TRBD1. The CDR3 loop spans 15 amino acids. Germline-derived CDR1 and CDR2 are LNHDA and SQIVND (reference sequence). V gave up 4 bases and J gave up 0 bases; unmatched junction bases: 4. DNA of the CDR3: TGTGCCAGTAGTACAGGGGGCTACCCTAACTATGGCTACACCTTC. This sequence encodes CASSTGGYPNYGYTF.

Comments on this clone: One end of the junction varies from germline; a read error may be responsible. The J gene is TRBJ1-1, the V gene TRBV5-1, with 9 positions matching TRBD1. This CDR3 spans 15 amino acids. The germline V gene has CDR1 SGHRS and CDR2 YFSETQ. CDR3 in amino acids: CASSLGTGWNSEAFF. In DNA form, the CDR3 reads TGCGCCAGCAGCTTAGGGACAGGGTGGAACTCTGAAGCTTTCTTT.

The J gene is TRBJ1-2, the V gene TRBV6-2 or TRBV6-3, with 10 bases fitting TRBD1. This CDR3 has 14 amino acids. CDR1 is MNHEY, CDR2 SVGEGT, per germline. The junction had 5 bases not matched to a gene; V was cut back by 2 bases and J by 8 bases. The CDR3 region is CASSYGTGAGGYTF. The CDR3 nucleotides read TGTGCCAGCAGTTACGGGACAGGGGCTGGAGGCTACACCTTC.

The chain joins TRBV10-3 to TRBJ1-2; tentative D call: TRBD1 (5 bases). This CDR3 region has 15 residues. Trimming removed 4 bases from V and 0 bases from J, with 12 bases in between. Germline assignment: CDR1 ENHRY and CDR2 SYGVKD. CDR3 residues: CAISGGVSSNYGYTF. CDR3 DNA sequence: TGTGCCATCAGTGGGGGGGTCAGTTCTAACTATGGCTACACCTTC.

This clone was recorded only once. The V and J genes are TRBV14 and TRBJ1-4, with D uncertain. V lost 5 bases, J lost 8 bases, and 15 bases lay in between. CDR1 is SGHDN, CDR2 FVKESK, per germline. This CDR3 is built from 14 residues. The CDR3 nucleotides read TGTGCCAGCAGCAACAAGAAATGGGCCGAAAAACTGTTTTTT. This encodes CASSNKKWAEKLFF. The whole variable domain, filled in from reference TRBV14 and TRBJ1-4, reads EAGVTQFPSHSVIEKGQTVTLRCDPISGHDNLYWYRRVMGKEIKFLLHFVKESKQDESGMPNNRFLAERTGGTYSTLKVQPAELEDSGVYFCASSNKKWAEKLFFGSGTQLSVL.

The sample holds one count of this clone. This rearrangement joins TRBV5-6 to TRBJ1-5; D possibly corresponds to TRBD1 (5 bases). The V gene lost 4 bases and the J gene lost 1 base, with 12 bases spanning the gap. The CDR3 length is 15 residues. CDR1 and CDR2 (germline): SGHDT, YYEEEE. The CDR3 is CASSRGGRSNQPQHF. The CDR3 nucleotides read TGTGCCAGCAGCCGGGGGGGTCGGAGCAATCAGCCCCAGCATTTT.

CDR3 loop: CASRETEVALETQYF. The CDR3 coding sequence is TGTGCCAGTAGAGAGACAGAGGTAGCTTTAGAGACCCAGTACTTC. The rearrangement links TRBV19 to TRBJ2-5, with a tentative D call TRBD1 (5 bases). The V gene's germline CDR1 is LNHDA and CDR2 SQIVND (reference sequence). V was cut by 6 bases and J by 4 bases, with 18 bases left in between. The length of the CDR3 is 15 residues.

The gene calls are TRBV5-4 and TRBJ1-2, with 7 bases aligning to TRBD1. Germline-derived CDR1 and CDR2 are SGHNT and YYREEE (reference sequence). J gave up 4 bases and V 3 bases, and 12 bases lay outside the gene matches. The CDR3 has 16 amino acids. The CDR3 sequence is CASSSPMTGFLYGYTF. In DNA form, the CDR3 reads TGTGCCAGCAGCTCCCCGATGACAGGGTTTCTCTATGGCTACACCTTC. Variable domain in full (rest from reference TRBV5-4 and TRBJ1-2): ETGVTQSPTHLIKTRGQQVTLRCSSQSGHNTVSWYQQALGQGPQFIFQYYREEENGRGNFPPRFSGLQFPNYSSELNVNALELDDSALYLCASSSPMTGFLYGYTFGSGTRLTVV.

This chain connects TRBV13 to TRBJ2-6, with D maybe TRBD1 (5 bases). Trimming removed 3 bases from V and 4 bases from J, with 10 bases in between. The CDR3 runs to 15 residues. Germline loops: CDR1 PRHDT, CDR2 FYEKMQ (reference sequence). The CDR3 reads CASSFRGAGANVLTF. Here the CDR3 DNA reads TGTGCCAGCAGCTTTAGGGGTGCCGGGGCCAACGTCCTGACTTTC. Full variable domain (outside the CDR3, taken from reference TRBV13 and TRBJ2-6): AAGVIQSPRHLIKEKRETATLKCYPIPRHDTVYWYQQGPGQDPQFLISFYEKMQSDKGSIPDRFSAQQFSDYHSELNMSSLELGDSALYFCASSFRGAGANVLTFGAGSRLTVL.

The chain has TRBV5-1 and TRBJ1-1; weak D call: TRBD1 (5 bases). The CDR3 loop spans 13 amino acids. The germline gives CDR1 SGHRS, CDR2 YFSETQ. Trimming shortened V by 2 bases and J by 5 bases, and 10 bases separated the two germline ends. Here the CDR3 reads CASSFDGGTEAFF. CDR3 sequence (DNA): TGCGCCAGCAGCTTTGACGGGGGAACTGAAGCTTTCTTT. Full variable domain (remainder filled in from reference TRBV5-1 and TRBJ1-1): KAGVTQTPRYLIKTRGQQVTLSCSPISGHRSVSWYQQTPGQGLQFLFEYFSETQRNKGNFPGRFSGRQFSNSRSEMNVSTLELGDSALYLCASSFDGGTEAFFGQGTRLTVV.